These 31 T cell receptor beta chains originate from one sample sequenced in a study of T cell repertoires in cytomegalovirus infection. These receptors are not linked to any known antigen. Each CDR3 protein is one row after TCRdb ran MiXCR on the reads. The sample has a few hundred thousand distinct CDR3 sequences, 40% seen once. Source: cultured PBMCs, taken from culture after CMV antigen stimulation. The receptor source for this set is a human donor in good health (CMV status not recorded). Some clones in this sample may be carry-over from other donors' samples.

The chain has TRBV5-6 and TRBJ1-1; a possible D gene is TRBD1 (5 bases). Germline values: CDR1 SGHDT, CDR2 YYEEEE. With 3 bases removed from V and 5 bases from J, the gap between germline ends came to 20 bases. CDR3 size: 16 residues. The CDR3 coding sequence is TGTGCCAGCAGCTACACGCTCAGGGAGGAGTGGACTGAAGCTTTCTTT. Translated: CASSYTLREEWTEAFF. Together with reference TRBV5-6 and TRBJ1-1, the CDR3 gives the full variable domain: DAGVTQSPTHLIKTRGQQVTLRCSPKSGHDTVSWYQQALGQGPQFIFQYYEEEERQRGNFPDRFSGHQFPNYSSELNVNALLLGDSALYLCASSYTLREEWTEAFFGQGTRLTVV.

Written as DNA, the CDR3 is TGTGCCAGCAGCCCATACGGCGGGAGGGCCTACGAGCAGTACTTC. Translating it yields CASSPYGGRAYEQYF. The rearrangement links TRBV11-2 to TRBJ2-7; TRBD2 matches 9 bases. The junction had 7 bases not matched to a gene; V was cut back by 5 bases and J by 2 bases. The V gene's germline CDR1 is SGHAT and CDR2 FQNNGV. There are 15 residues in the CDR3.

This clonotype showed up just a few times. The genes are TRBV12-5 and TRBJ2-5, with 13 bases fitting TRBD2. Germline V lookup: CDR1 LGHNT, CDR2 FRNRAP. Unmatched junction bases numbered 3, after V lost 3 bases and J lost 2 bases. The CDR3 runs 16 residues. The CDR3 DNA is TGTGCTAGTGGTTTAGGGACTAGCGGGGTTCAAGAGACCCAGTACTTC. Encoded protein: CASGLGTSGVQETQYF.

The chain recombines TRBV28 with TRBJ1-6; weak D call: TRBD1 (6 bases). The CDR3 is made up of 16 amino acids. V was trimmed by 6 bases and J by 5 bases, leaving 17 bases between them. Looked up from germline, CDR1 is MDHEN and CDR2 is SYDVKM. CDR3 amino acids: CASSRTGGRDNSPLHF. CDR3 DNA sequence: TGTGCCAGCAGCCGAACTGGGGGCAGGGATAATTCACCCCTCCACTTT. Complete variable domain (other parts from reference TRBV28 and TRBJ1-6): DVKVTQSSRYLVKRTGEKVFLECVQDMDHENMFWYRQDPGLGLRLIYFSYDVKMKEKGDIPEGYSVSREKKERFSLILESASTNQTSMYLCASSRTGGRDNSPLHFGNGTRLTVT.

The rearrangement joins TRBV11-3 to TRBJ2-1; a possible D gene is TRBD2 (5 bases). The germline V gene encodes CDR1 SGHNT and CDR2 YENEEA. The CDR3 has 16 amino acids. Trimming stripped 0 bases from V and 6 bases from J, with 15 bases between. CDR3 loop: CASSLDSRGGINEQFF. Written as DNA, the CDR3 is TGTGCCAGCAGCTTAGATAGCCGAGGAGGCATCAATGAGCAGTTCTTC.

The table lists this clonotype with a few counts. The J gene is TRBJ1-1, the V gene TRBV28; TRBD1 aligns across 11 bases. V lost 6 bases and J lost 0; bases outside the gene matches: 6. This CDR3 comprises 16 residues. Germline V gene sequence: CDR1 MDHEN, CDR2 SYDVKM. The CDR3 nucleotides read TGTGCCAGCAGCGAAGGGACAGGGGGGATGAACACTGAAGCTTTCTTT. Translating it yields CASSEGTGGMNTEAFF.

This clonotype was found many times. V usage is TRBV7-9 and J usage is TRBJ2-7; D might be TRBD2 (6 bases). The length of the CDR3 is 14 residues. Per the germline V gene, CDR1 is SEHNR and CDR2 is FQNEAQ (reference sequence). V lost 3 bases and J 3 bases, leaving 12 bases between the germline ends. The CDR3, as DNA: TGTGCCAGCAGCTTTGCGGGGAGTAACTACGAGCAGTACTTC. Translating it yields CASSFAGSNYEQYF.

The V gene is TRBV11-2, the J gene TRBJ2-2; TRBD2 is a possible D gene (6 bases). V was trimmed by 3 bases and J by 4 bases, leaving 12 bases between them. The CDR3 is 15 residues long. CDR1 is SGHAT and CDR2 is FQNNGV in the germline V gene. CDR3: CASSLGLRSTGELFF. CDR3 sequence (DNA): TGTGCCAGCAGCTTGGGACTTAGGAGCACCGGGGAGCTGTTTTTT.

This clonotype was detected only a few times. J is TRBJ2-1 and V is TRBV6-1; TRBD2 matches 15 bases. Germline CDR1 MNHNS, CDR2 SASEGT. The CDR3 contains 16 residues. With V trimmed by 5 bases and J by 7 bases, 6 bases remained unmatched. The CDR3 DNA follows: TGTGCCAGCAGTTGGACTAGCGGGAGGGCTTTGAATGAGCAGTTCTTC. This encodes CASSWTSGRALNEQFF.

The chain recombines TRBV19 with TRBJ1-1; 9 bases match TRBD1. The V gene's germline CDR1 is LNHDA and CDR2 SQIVND (reference sequence). Trimming took 6 bases from V and 6 from J; bases not matched to a gene: 11. The CDR3 extends over 15 amino acids. The CDR3 sequence: CASSDQDRGFSEAFF. The CDR3 DNA sequence: TGTGCCAGTAGCGATCAGGACAGGGGTTTTTCTGAAGCTTTCTTT.

This clonotype came up many times. V usage is TRBV11-2 and J usage is TRBJ2-2; 11 nucleotides align to TRBD1. The V gene end was trimmed by 5 bases and the J gene end by 5 bases; junction bases not matched to a gene: 7. This CDR3 spans 16 amino acids. From germline, CDR1 is SGHAT and CDR2 FQNNGV. CDR3 residues: CASSPGQGALTGELFF. CDR3 DNA sequence: TGTGCCAGCAGCCCTGGACAGGGGGCGCTTACCGGGGAGCTGTTTTTT.

In its sample, this clonotype was seen once. V gene TRBV2 combines with J gene TRBJ1-5; D is perhaps TRBD1 (5 bases). The CDR3 is made up of 13 amino acids. The germline V and J ends were trimmed by 6 bases and 9 bases, with 15 bases remaining between them. The germline CDR1 and CDR2 sequences are SNHLY and FYNNEI. CDR3 protein: CASRTEWGTPQHF. Here the CDR3 DNA reads TGTGCCAGCAGGACAGAGTGGGGGACGCCCCAGCATTTT.

The chain carries TRBV7-2 and TRBJ1-5; a possible D gene is TRBD1 (5 bases). There are 16 residues in the CDR3. With 3 bases removed from V and 3 bases from J, the gap between germline ends came to 15 bases. The germline V gene encodes CDR1 SGHTA and CDR2 FQGNSA. CDR3 region: CASSFSGGWDNQPQHF. CDR3 bases: TGTGCCAGCAGCTTTAGTGGGGGATGGGACAATCAGCCCCAGCATTTT.

This clonotype appeared a few times. V and J are TRBV7-2 and TRBJ2-2, with unresolved D. In germline, CDR1 is SGHTA, CDR2 FQGNSA. Between the trimmed V and J ends, which lost 3 bases and 6 bases, there was a span of 11 bases. The CDR3 is 14 amino acids. Here the CDR3 reads CASSFPPVPGELFF. CDR3 nucleotides: TGTGCCAGCAGCTTTCCTCCGGTGCCCGGGGAGCTGTTTTTT. Using reference TRBV7-2 and TRBJ2-2 for the parts outside the CDR3, the full variable domain is GAGVSQSPSNKVTEKGKDVELRCDPISGHTALYWYRQSLGQGLEFLIYFQGNSAPDKSGLPSDRFSAERTGGSVSTLTIQRTQQEDSAVYLCASSFPPVPGELFFGEGSRLTVL.

This clonotype showed up many times. The chain couples TRBV7-2 to TRBJ2-7; D is unresolved. The germline V and J ends were trimmed by 5 bases and 0 bases, with 14 bases remaining between them. The CDR3 length is 15 residues. CDR1 and CDR2 from the germline V gene are SGHTA and FQGNSA. Written as DNA, the CDR3 is TGTGCCAGCAGCCCCTCAACCCTGAGCTCCTACGAGCAGTACTTC. Translation gives CASSPSTLSSYEQYF.

This clonotype was counted at least ten times. This chain uses TRBV5-5 with TRBJ1-3, with D hard to call. Trimming removed 4 bases at V and 4 bases at J, with 21 bases between. The CDR3 sequence is 17 residues long. Germline lookup yields CDR1 SGHKS and CDR2 YYEKEE (reference sequence). As DNA, the CDR3 is TGTGCCAGCAGCCTTTTGACCAGGATGACGGAAGGAAACACCATATATTTT. Translating it yields CASSLLTRMTEGNTIYF. The complete variable domain, with remaining parts taken from reference TRBV5-5 and TRBJ1-3, reads DAGVTQSPTHLIKTRGQQVTLRCSPISGHKSVSWYQQVLGQGPQFIFQYYEKEERGRGNFPDRFSARQFPNYSSELNVNALLLGDSALYLCASSLLTRMTEGNTIYFGEGSWLTVV.

This clonotype has a handful of counts. V gene TRBV19 combines with J gene TRBJ2-5, with 7 bases lining up with TRBD2. J gave up 3 bases and V 5 bases, and 6 bases lay outside the gene matches. Germline V gene lookup returns CDR1 LNHDA and CDR2 SQIVND (reference sequence). The CDR3 length is 14 residues. The CDR3 DNA is TGTGCCAGTAGTCCTACTAGCGCGGAAGAGACCCAGTACTTC. Translated: CASSPTSAEETQYF.

The chain is built from TRBV7-2 and TRBJ2-1; 7 bases agree with TRBD2. V dropped 6 bases and J dropped 3; count of bases not matched to a gene: 11. The CDR3 extends over 16 amino acids. Per germline, CDR1 SGHTA and CDR2 FQGNSA. CDR3 nucleotide sequence: TGTGCCAGCAGTGGAGGGGCGGGAGCGTACTACAATGAGCAGTTCTTC. This encodes CASSGGAGAYYNEQFF.

The J gene is TRBJ2-3, the V gene TRBV6-5, with TRBD1 as a possible D gene (5 bases). Trimming removed 5 bases at V and 10 bases at J, with 10 bases between. Germline V lookup: CDR1 MNHEY, CDR2 SVGAGI. This CDR3 has 11 residues. CDR3 region: CASSQGVSQYF. In DNA, the CDR3 is TGTGCCAGCAGTCAAGGGGTATCGCAGTATTTT.

The V call is TRBV12-3 or TRBV12-4, the J call TRBJ2-1; 12 bases fit TRBD1. The junction had 15 bases not matched to a gene; V was cut back by 4 bases and J by 8 bases. There are 18 residues in the CDR3. The CDR3 is CASSSGGSGTGGTYEQFF. The CDR3 DNA reads TGTGCCAGCAGTTCCGGGGGCTCCGGGACAGGGGGCACGTATGAGCAGTTCTTC.

CDR3 sequence: CASSRTGRGQETQFF. The CDR3 nucleotides are TGTGCCAGCAGTCGGACAGGGAGAGGACAAGAGACCCAGTTCTTC. V gene TRBV12-3 or TRBV12-4 combines with J gene TRBJ2-5; 8 positions agree with TRBD1. The J call is doubtful: the DNA matches TRBJ2-1 better. This CDR3 region has 15 residues.

The chain combines TRBV7-8 with TRBJ2-7, with TRBD1 matching 8 bases. CDR1 and CDR2 from the germline V gene are SGHVS and FQNEAQ. The CDR3 is made up of 15 amino acids. The junction had 5 bases not matched to a gene; V was cut back by 1 base and J by 3 bases. CDR3 in amino acids: CASSLDRGNCYEQYF. CDR3 DNA: TGTGCCAGCAGCTTAGACAGGGGGAACTGCTACGAGCAGTACTTC.

This clonotype was seen a few times. This chain uses TRBV6-2 or TRBV6-3 with TRBJ2-1; 7 nucleotides align to TRBD2. There are 12 residues in the CDR3. With 3 bases clipped from V and 9 bases from J, the junction kept 2 bases outside the gene matches. From germline, CDR1 is MNHEY and CDR2 SVGEGT. CDR3 loop: CASSYPGGEQFF. Here the CDR3 DNA reads TGTGCCAGCAGTTATCCGGGGGGTGAGCAGTTCTTC.

The J gene is TRBJ1-6, the V gene TRBV7-2, with D perhaps matching TRBD1 (6 bases). Trimming shortened V by 2 bases and J by 7 bases, and 12 bases separated the two germline ends. The CDR3 has 15 amino acids. From germline, CDR1 is SGHTA and CDR2 FQGNSA. CDR3 bases: TGTGCCAGCAGCTTATTAGGACAGACCAATTCACCCCTCCACTTT. Translation: CASSLLGQTNSPLHF.

This clonotype was counted many times. This chain uses TRBV7-2 with TRBJ1-2; perhaps TRBD1 as D (6 bases). CDR3 length equals 13 residues. The germline CDR1 and CDR2 sequences are SGHTA and FQGNSA. The V and J ends lost 6 bases and 4 bases respectively, with 12 bases between them. The CDR3 region has the DNA TGTGCCAGCAGTTTGGACAGATTCTATGGCTACACCTTC. It specifies CASSLDRFYGYTF.

The gene calls are TRBV12-3 or TRBV12-4 and TRBJ2-5, with D possibly TRBD1 on 5 matching bases. The germline V and J ends were trimmed by 8 bases and 5 bases, with 18 bases remaining between them. The CDR3 covers 14 residues. The CDR3 loop reads CASRRQGSSETQYF. The CDR3 nucleotides are TGTGCCAGCCGGCGGCAGGGTTCGAGCGAGACCCAGTACTTC.

This clonotype was seen a single time. The V call is TRBV12-5, the J call TRBJ1-2; no clear D. Between the trimmed V and J ends, which lost 5 bases and 2 bases, there was a span of 6 bases. The germline CDR1 and CDR2 sequences are LGHNT and FRNRAP. The CDR3 runs 12 residues. The CDR3 DNA sequence: TGTGCTAGTGGTACCTCAAACTATGGCTACACCTTC. Its protein is CASGTSNYGYTF.

This clonotype was counted only a few times. This chain uses TRBV11-2 with TRBJ1-2; 9 bases line up with TRBD1. Trimming took 6 bases from V and 8 from J; bases not matched to a gene: 10. The CDR3 has 14 amino acids. The germline CDR1 and CDR2 sequences are SGHAT and FQNNGV. This CDR3 is CASRALGQGRGYTF. CDR3 DNA sequence: TGTGCCAGCAGAGCACTAGGACAGGGGAGGGGCTACACCTTC. Using reference TRBV11-2 and TRBJ1-2 for the parts outside the CDR3, the full variable domain is EAGVAQSPRYKIIEKRQSVAFWCNPISGHATLYWYQQILGQGPKLLIQFQNNGVVDDSQLPKDRFSAERLKGVDSTLKIQPAKLEDSAVYLCASRALGQGRGYTFGSGTRLTVV.

This clonotype appeared a few times. The genes are TRBV7-2 and TRBJ2-7; 8 bases fit TRBD2. CDR1 and CDR2 (germline): SGHTA, FQGNSA. J was trimmed by 0 bases and V by 7 bases; bases with no gene match: 5. This CDR3 is 14 amino acids long. The CDR3 protein is CASTRGGSSYEQYF. CDR3 nucleotide sequence: TGTGCCAGCACCCGGGGGGGGAGCTCCTACGAGCAGTACTTC.

The chain combines TRBV7-6 with TRBJ2-3; D uncertain. Germline CDR1 is SGHVS and CDR2 is FNYEAQ. There are 16 residues in the CDR3. The V gene lost 1 base and the J gene lost 1 base, with 12 bases spanning the gap. DNA of the CDR3: TGTGCCAGCAGCTTAGATGCATCAGGAGGCACAGATACGCAGTATTTT. It is translated as CASSLDASGGTDTQYF.

This chain uses TRBV6-2 or TRBV6-3 with TRBJ2-5; 9 bases are shared with TRBD2. J gave up 0 bases and V 7 bases, and 6 bases lay outside the gene matches. CDR1 MNHEY and CDR2 SVGEGT come from the germline V gene. The CDR3 is 15 residues long. For the CDR3, the DNA is TGTGCCAGCACCCAGACTAGCGGTAACCAAGAGACCCAGTACTTC. It yields the protein CASTQTSGNQETQYF.